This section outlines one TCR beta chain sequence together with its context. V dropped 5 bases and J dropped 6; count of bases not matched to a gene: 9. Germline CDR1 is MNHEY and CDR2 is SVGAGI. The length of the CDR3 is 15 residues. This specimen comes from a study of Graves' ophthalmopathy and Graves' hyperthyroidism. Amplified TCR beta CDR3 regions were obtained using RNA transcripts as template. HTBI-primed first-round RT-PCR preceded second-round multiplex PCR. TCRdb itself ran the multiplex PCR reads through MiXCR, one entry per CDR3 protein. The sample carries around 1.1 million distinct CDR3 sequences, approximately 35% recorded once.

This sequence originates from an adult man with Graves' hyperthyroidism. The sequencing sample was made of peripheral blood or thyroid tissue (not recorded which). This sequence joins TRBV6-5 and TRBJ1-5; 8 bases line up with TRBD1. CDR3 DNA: TGTGCCAGCAGTCAGTATCAGGGGGCGAGTCAGCCCCAGCATTTT. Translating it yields CASSQYQGASQPQHF.